The 11 T cell receptor beta chains below were found in one sample sequenced in a study of T cell repertoires in cytomegalovirus infection. TCRdb reprocessed the reads via MiXCR and lists one record per CDR3 protein. The table includes over 150,000 distinct CDR3 sequences, around 15% detected once. Sequencing used PBMCs. The receptors were gathered from a human donor in good health (CMV status not recorded). Some clones in this sample may be carry-over from other donors' samples.

This clonotype was observed a handful of times. This chain joins TRBV2 and TRBJ2-1; D gene uncertain. Deletions cut 2 bases from V and 2 bases from J, with 10 bases between. The V gene's germline CDR1 is SNHLY and CDR2 FYNNEI. The CDR3 is 15 residues long. The CDR3 coding sequence is TGTGCCAGCAGTGAAACGCGTACAGCCTACAATGAGCAGTTCTTC. It codes for CASSETRTAYNEQFF.

J is TRBJ2-7 and V is TRBV28; 7 bases align to TRBD1. The CDR3 is made up of 12 amino acids. Germline V gene data show CDR1 as MDHEN and CDR2 as SYDVKM. The CDR3 protein is CATGKSTYEQYF. The CDR3 DNA reads TGTGCGACAGGGAAGTCAACCTACGAGCAGTACTTC.

In this sample, this clonotype turned up many times. The rearrangement uses TRBV15 and TRBJ1-2; D might be TRBD1 (6 bases). CDR1 is LNHNV and CDR2 is YYDKDF in the germline V gene (reference sequence). The CDR3 has 14 amino acids. V was trimmed by 5 bases and J by 5 bases, leaving 15 bases between them. As DNA, the CDR3 is TGTGCCACCAGCTTCGGGACAAGCGCATATGGCTACACCTTC. This sequence encodes CATSFGTSAYGYTF.

This clonotype was recorded a few times. The chain recombines TRBV7-2 with TRBJ1-3; TRBD1 is a possible D gene (6 bases). The CDR3 consists of 15 residues. V lost 3 bases and J 3 bases, leaving 12 bases between the germline ends. Germline assignment: CDR1 SGHTA and CDR2 FQGNSA. The CDR3 bases are TGTGCCAGCAGCTTTAGCAGGGGAGTTGGAAACACCATATATTTT. It specifies CASSFSRGVGNTIYF.

The V gene is TRBV5-4, the J gene TRBJ2-7, with 7 positions matching TRBD2. This CDR3 comprises 15 residues. The V segment lost 4 bases and the J segment 2 bases; nucleotides outside the gene matches: 9. Germline V lookup: CDR1 SGHNT, CDR2 YYREEE (reference sequence). The CDR3 region is CASSGGTISTYEQYF. CDR3 sequence (DNA): TGTGCCAGCAGCGGCGGGACTATCAGCACCTACGAGCAGTACTTC.

This clonotype was observed many times. The chain has TRBV6-2 or TRBV6-3 and TRBJ2-3; the match to TRBD2 covers 12 bases. The length of the CDR3 is 15 residues. J gave up 6 bases and V 7 bases, and 8 bases lay outside the gene matches. Germline V gene sequence: CDR1 MNHEY, CDR2 SVGEGT. The CDR3 reads CASTTTSGRMDTQYF. For the CDR3, the DNA is TGTGCCAGCACCACGACTAGCGGGAGAATGGATACGCAGTATTTT.

This clonotype was seen repeatedly, ten times or more. This chain connects TRBV7-8 to TRBJ1-6; no clear D gene. V was pared by 5 bases and J by 7 bases, with 6 bases between. This CDR3 is 12 amino acids long. The V gene's germline CDR1 is SGHVS and CDR2 FQNEAQ. The CDR3 loop is CASSPVNSPLHF. CDR3 nucleotide sequence: TGTGCCAGCAGCCCAGTGAATTCACCCCTCCACTTT.

The chain couples TRBV29-1 to TRBJ1-2; TRBD1 might be the D (5 bases). The CDR3 runs to 13 residues. Germline assignment: CDR1 SQVTM and CDR2 ANQGSEA. Trimming left V 5 bases short and J 0 bases short, with 10 bases between. The CDR3 bases are TGCAGCGTTCAGGGAAGAGCTAACTATGGCTACACCTTC. Protein: CSVQGRANYGYTF.

J is TRBJ2-7 and V is TRBV7-2, with 10 bases aligning to TRBD2. CDR3 length: 16 amino acids. V dropped 3 bases and J dropped 3; count of bases not matched to a gene: 8. The germline V gene has CDR1 SGHTA and CDR2 FQGNSA. The CDR3 sequence is CASSFRVLAGDYEQYF. Here the CDR3 DNA reads TGTGCCAGCAGCTTCCGAGTCCTAGCGGGAGACTACGAGCAGTACTTC.

The chain couples TRBV6-2 or TRBV6-3 to TRBJ2-7, with TRBD1 as a possible D gene (6 bases). Per germline, CDR1 MNHEY and CDR2 SVGEGT. The V gene lost 6 bases and the J gene lost 0 bases, with 12 bases spanning the gap. The CDR3 runs 14 residues. CDR3 coding DNA: TGTGCCAGCAGATCCCACAGGGTCTCCTACGAGCAGTACTTC. It translates to CASRSHRVSYEQYF.

This chain links TRBV27 with TRBJ2-7, with 7 bases fitting TRBD2. Germline loops: CDR1 MNHEY, CDR2 SMNVEV (reference sequence). Germline trimming cut 6 bases from V and 2 bases from J; bases unmatched to any gene: 7. The CDR3 loop spans 14 amino acids. The CDR3: CASRTGGTTYEQYF. The CDR3 bases are TGTGCCAGCAGGACGGGGGGAACCACCTACGAGCAGTACTTC.